Each of the 27 T cell receptor beta chains below was sequenced from the same sample in a study of siplizumab effects on memory and regulatory T cells. Sequenced by immunoSEQ multiplex PCR; TCRdb stores in-frame clones only, minus some. The sample consists of fewer than 130,000 clones, more than 90% of them appearing once. The specimen was CD4+ T cells sorted from blood. The origin of the receptors is a human donor in good health.

CDR3 DNA: TGTGCCAGCAGCAGGGAGCCCACAGATACGCAGTATTTT. As protein: CASSREPTDTQYF. The chain carries TRBV2 and TRBJ2-3; D assignment may be TRBD1 or TRBD2 (5 bases each). V lost 6 bases and J 2 bases, leaving 9 bases between the germline ends. Germline lookup yields CDR1 SNHLY and CDR2 FYNNEI. CDR3 length: 13 residues.

The CDR3 bases are TGCGCCAAGATGCCCATGCCTAGCGGGAGCTCCTACAATGAGCAGTTCTTC. Protein: CAKMPMPSGSSYNEQFF. The J gene is TRBJ2-1, the V gene TRBV5-1, with 10 bases identical to TRBD2. This CDR3 has 17 residues. Trimming removed 9 bases from V and 0 bases from J; junction bases left unmatched: 12. CDR1 and CDR2 from the germline V gene are SGHRS and YFSETQ.

CDR3: CASSPRGRDTDTQYF. CDR3 DNA: TGTGCCAGCAGCCCGCGGGGGCGCGACACAGATACGCAGTATTTT. The rearrangement links TRBV7-8 to TRBJ2-3; possibly TRBD2 for D (7 bases). The germline gives CDR1 SGHVS, CDR2 FQNEAQ. The V and J ends lost 5 bases and 2 bases respectively, with 14 bases between them. The CDR3 contains 15 residues.

The CDR3 here is CASSADRDYGYTF. CDR3 in DNA: TGCGCCAGCAGCGCCGACAGGGACTATGGCTACACCTTC. The genes are TRBV5-1 and TRBJ1-2; 7 bases map to TRBD1. This CDR3 has 13 residues. Germline V CDR1 and CDR2: SGHRS, YFSETQ. V was pared by 4 bases and J by 3 bases, with 3 bases of the junction left unmatched.

This chain uses TRBV7-2 with TRBJ2-1, with D maybe TRBD2 (6 bases). The length of the CDR3 is 12 residues. V was cut by 5 bases and J by 9 bases, with 11 bases left in between. Germline lookup yields CDR1 SGHTA and CDR2 FQGNSA. The CDR3 DNA follows: TGTGCCAGCAGCCCGGAGGGCGGTGAGCAGTTCTTC. The encoded protein is CASSPEGGEQFF.

The V and J genes are TRBV6-6 and TRBJ2-1, with 7 nucleotides matching TRBD2. The V gene's germline CDR1 is MNHNY and CDR2 SVGAGI (reference sequence). This CDR3 is 14 amino acids long. V shed 11 bases, J shed 1 base, and the junction held 8 bases outside the gene matches. CDR3 sequence reads: CAHKAGESYNEQFF. CDR3 bases: TGTGCCCATAAGGCGGGGGAGTCCTACAATGAGCAGTTCTTC.

V gene TRBV19 combines with J gene TRBJ2-5, with TRBD1 matching 8 bases. This CDR3 region has 15 residues. V shed 6 bases and J 6 bases; nucleotides not matched to a gene: 12. Germline V CDR1 and CDR2: LNHDA, SQIVND (reference sequence). CDR3 sequence: CASSQGQGVSQTQYF. The DNA of the CDR3 is TGTGCCAGTAGCCAAGGACAGGGAGTATCTCAGACCCAGTACTTC.

This chain uses TRBV4-1 with TRBJ2-7; D is uncertain. Looked up from germline, CDR1 is MGHRA and CDR2 is YSYEKL. V was shortened by 3 bases and J by 5 bases, with 14 bases between the two germline ends. This CDR3 has 14 residues. CDR3 protein: CASSQVRTSDEQYF. In DNA, the CDR3 is TGCGCCAGCAGCCAGGTTAGGACGTCAGACGAGCAGTACTTC.

V is TRBV25-1 and J is TRBJ2-3; a possible D gene is TRBD2 (6 bases). CDR1 and CDR2 from the germline V gene are MGHDK and SYGVNS. The germline V and J ends were trimmed by 3 bases and 4 bases, with 11 bases remaining between them. The CDR3 extends over 14 amino acids. The CDR3 bases are TGTGCCAGCAGTGACGGCGGGGCAGCAGATACGCAGTATTTT. This encodes CASSDGGAADTQYF.

V gene TRBV19 combines with J gene TRBJ2-7; possibly TRBD1 for D (6 bases). Germline CDR1 LNHDA, CDR2 SQIVND (reference sequence). V was pared by 4 bases and J by 5 bases, with 18 bases between. This CDR3 is built from 15 residues. The CDR3 DNA is TGTGCCAGTAGTAGAGGACAGCCCGGCCTACACGAGCAGTACTTC. Protein: CASSRGQPGLHEQYF. The whole variable domain, remainder taken from reference TRBV19 and TRBJ2-7, is DGGITQSPKYLFRKEGQNVTLSCEQNLNHDAMYWYRQDPGQGLRLIYYSQIVNDFQKGDIAEGYSVSREKKESFPLTVTSAQKNPTAFYLCASSRGQPGLHEQYFGPGTRLTVT.

J is TRBJ1-2 and V is TRBV12-5; possible D gene TRBD1, 6 bases. Germline values: CDR1 LGHNT, CDR2 FRNRAP. V was clipped by 1 base and J by 7 bases, with 7 bases between them. The CDR3 totals 12 residues. The CDR3 loop reads CASGLGQVGYTF. Here the CDR3 DNA reads TGTGCTAGTGGTTTGGGACAGGTTGGCTACACCTTC.

The J gene is TRBJ2-7, the V gene TRBV5-8, with D possibly TRBD2 on 6 matching bases. This CDR3 has 14 residues. CDR1 is SGHTS, CDR2 YDEGEE, per germline. Trimming removed 0 bases from V and 3 bases from J, with 10 bases in between. CDR3 DNA sequence: TGTGCCAGCAGCTTGGATACGGGGGTCTACGAGCAGTACTTC. Amino acids: CASSLDTGVYEQYF.

This clone was seen a few times. This CDR3 reads CAWSADLNYGYTF. Written as DNA, the CDR3 is TGTGCCTGGAGTGCAGACCTTAACTATGGCTACACCTTC. The gene calls are TRBV30 and TRBJ1-2; no firm D call. Per germline, CDR1 GTSNPN and CDR2 SVGIG (reference sequence). V lost 1 base and J 1 base, leaving 7 bases between the germline ends. The CDR3 spans 13 residues.

CDR3 sequence (DNA): TGTGCCATCAGTGATCAAACTAGCTCGGGCCAGGAGACCCAGTACTTC. It yields the protein CAISDQTSSGQETQYF. This sequence joins TRBV10-3 and TRBJ2-5, with D maybe TRBD2 (6 bases). Trimming removed 3 bases at V and 5 bases at J, with 19 bases between. The CDR3 is 16 residues long. CDR1 and CDR2 (germline): ENHRY, SYGVKD.

This chain uses TRBV6-6 with TRBJ2-2; D unclear. Deletions cut 0 bases from V and 6 bases from J, with 11 bases between. The CDR3 covers 15 residues. Germline assignment: CDR1 MNHNY and CDR2 SVGAGI (reference sequence). DNA of the CDR3: TGTGCCAGCAGTTACTCGGGGAATTGGGCCGGGGAGCTGTTTTTT. It is translated as CASSYSGNWAGELFF.

The V and J genes are TRBV7-9 and TRBJ2-1, with 11 bases lining up with TRBD2. CDR1 is SEHNR, CDR2 FQNEAQ, per germline (reference sequence). The junction had 4 bases not matched to a gene; V was cut back by 3 bases and J by 6 bases. The CDR3 sequence is 15 residues long. The CDR3 reads CASSFSSGGPNEQFF. CDR3 nucleotides: TGTGCCAGCAGCTTTTCTAGCGGGGGGCCCAATGAGCAGTTCTTC.

V usage is TRBV27 and J usage is TRBJ1-2; tentative D call: TRBD1 (5 bases). Trimming removed 4 bases from V and 4 bases from J, with 19 bases in between. The germline CDR1 and CDR2 sequences are MNHEY and SMNVEV (reference sequence). This CDR3 has 16 amino acids. The CDR3 is CASSSAASLGGYGYTF. The DNA of the CDR3 is TGTGCCAGCAGTTCGGCAGCCTCCTTGGGGGGCTATGGCTACACCTTC.

V is TRBV7-2 and J is TRBJ1-1; D is uncertain. Germline V gene sequence: CDR1 SGHTA, CDR2 FQGNSA. Deletions cut 1 base from V and 2 bases from J, with 11 bases between. The CDR3 covers 15 residues. The CDR3 loop reads CASSLVNGPNTEAFF. DNA for the CDR3: TGTGCCAGCAGCTTAGTAAACGGGCCCAACACTGAAGCTTTCTTT.

The V gene is TRBV4-1, the J gene TRBJ2-7; TRBD2 agrees at 11 bases. This CDR3 spans 21 amino acids. Trimming at V came to 1 base and at J to 0 bases, leaving 17 bases not matched to a gene. Germline CDR1 reads MGHRA; CDR2 reads YSYEKL. As DNA, the CDR3 is TGCGCCAGCAGCCAAGGATCAGGGGCTGCTAGCGGGGGGCTATACTCCTACGAGCAGTACTTC. Protein sequence: CASSQGSGAASGGLYSYEQYF.

The V gene is TRBV7-8, the J gene TRBJ2-7, with D possibly TRBD1 on 7 matching bases. The CDR3 is made up of 15 amino acids. V was shortened by 5 bases and J by 6 bases, with 20 bases between the two germline ends. Germline values: CDR1 SGHVS, CDR2 FQNEAQ. This CDR3 reads CASSPETGTGREQYF. The CDR3 nucleotides are TGTGCCAGCAGCCCAGAGACAGGGACTGGACGCGAGCAGTACTTC.

This rearrangement joins TRBV7-2 to TRBJ2-5; TRBD2 is a possible D gene (7 bases). The CDR3 has 15 residues. The germline gives CDR1 SGHTA, CDR2 FQGNSA. Trimming took off 4 bases at V and 1 base at J, with 13 bases between the two ends. CDR3 sequence reads: CASSYFGGPQETQYF. Written as DNA, the CDR3 is TGTGCCAGCAGCTACTTCGGGGGGCCCCAAGAGACCCAGTACTTC.

The chain carries TRBV30 and TRBJ2-1; the D gene is possibly TRBD1 (6 bases). The CDR3 totals 13 residues. From germline, CDR1 is GTSNPN and CDR2 SVGIG (reference sequence). The germline V and J ends were trimmed by 0 bases and 9 bases, with 12 bases remaining between them. CDR3 sequence reads: CAWSVIKDSEQFF. The CDR3 nucleotides are TGTGCCTGGAGTGTAATAAAGGACAGTGAGCAGTTCTTC. Full variable domain (remainder filled in from reference TRBV30 and TRBJ2-1): SQTIHQWPATLVQPVGSPLSLECTVEGTSNPNLYWYRQAAGRGLQLLFYSVGIGQISSEVPQNLSASRPQDRQFILSSKKLLLSDSGFYLCAWSVIKDSEQFFGPGTRLTVL.

The chain links TRBV5-1 to TRBJ1-5, with 8 bases that match TRBD1. The CDR3 runs to 17 residues. The germline V gene has CDR1 SGHRS and CDR2 YFSETQ. The junction had 9 bases not matched to a gene; V was cut back by 4 bases and J by 0 bases. In nucleotides, the CDR3 is TGCGCCAGCAGCCCAGGACAGGGCCTTTATAGCAATCAGCCCCAGCATTTT. Residues: CASSPGQGLYSNQPQHF.

The chain has TRBV6-5 and TRBJ1-2; no clear D gene. Germline V CDR1 and CDR2: MNHEY, SVGAGI. The CDR3 consists of 11 residues. Trimming pared 4 bases from V and 7 bases from J, leaving 7 bases between. The CDR3 DNA reads TGTGCCAGCAGTTCTCTGCCTGGCTACACCTTC. Translating gives CASSSLPGYTF.

This chain joins TRBV28 and TRBJ2-3, with a weak D call TRBD1 (8 bases). Germline CDR1 reads MDHEN; CDR2 reads SYDVKM. The CDR3 contains 15 residues. Trimming took off 6 bases at V and 6 bases at J, with 19 bases between the two ends. CDR3 in DNA: TGTGCCAGCAGCAGCCGGGGGGACAGGTTGGATACGCAGTATTTT. Protein product: CASSSRGDRLDTQYF.

The chain couples TRBV30 to TRBJ1-1, with D possibly matching TRBD1 (5 bases). Germline V gene lookup returns CDR1 GTSNPN and CDR2 SVGIG (reference sequence). CDR3 size: 13 residues. Trimming took off 1 base at V and 8 bases at J, with 14 bases between the two ends. For the CDR3, the DNA is TGTGCCTGGAGTGATACCCGACAGCTGGAAGCTTTCTTT. It specifies CAWSDTRQLEAFF.

The V call is TRBV6-1, the J call TRBJ2-7; tentative D call: TRBD1 (5 bases). V lost 2 bases and J 6 bases, leaving 8 bases between the germline ends. Germline V gives CDR1 MNHNS, CDR2 SASEGT. CDR3 length equals 12 residues. The CDR3 sequence: CASSEQGGEQYF. The DNA of the CDR3 is TGTGCCAGCAGTGAACAGGGTGGCGAGCAGTACTTC.